This passage covers 14 T cell receptor beta chains from one sample sequenced in a study of T cells in Graves' hyperthyroidism and ophthalmopathy. Researchers amplified the TCR beta CDR3 regions from RNA transcripts. Carried out on the TCR CDR3, a first-round RT-PCR used the HTBI primer set. TCRdb re-called the multiplex PCR reads with MiXCR, one entry per CDR3 protein. The top ten clones hold 7% to 9% of a sample with under 350,000 distinct CDR3 sequences, roughly 13% of them seen once. Sequences were obtained from blood. The receptors shown here come from a woman aged 40 to 50 with Graves' hyperthyroidism.

This clonotype was seen at least ten times. The DNA for the CDR3 is TGCGCCAGCAGCGTAACCGACTCCCGTTACAATGAGCAGTTCTTC. The encoded protein is CASSVTDSRYNEQFF. The V and J genes are TRBV5-1 and TRBJ2-1; D is ambiguous. The V and J ends lost 4 bases and 4 bases respectively, with 15 bases between them. The CDR3 runs to 15 residues. Per the germline V gene, CDR1 is SGHRS and CDR2 is YFSETQ.

This clonotype was picked up a small number of times. This chain connects TRBV15 to TRBJ2-3; 8 nucleotides match TRBD1. The CDR3 spans 14 residues. From germline, CDR1 is LNHNV and CDR2 YYDKDF (reference sequence). V shed 9 bases, J shed 0 bases, and the junction held 5 bases outside the gene matches. CDR3 amino acids: CATRTGPSTDTQYF. DNA of the CDR3: TGTGCCACTCGGACAGGGCCTAGCACAGATACGCAGTATTTT.

This clonotype was seen ten or more times. The chain is built from TRBV7-2 and TRBJ2-7; a weak D match, TRBD2 (7 bases). The CDR3 runs to 12 residues. Germline V CDR1 and CDR2: SGHTA, FQGNSA. V lost 9 bases to trimming and J lost 3 bases, with 12 bases between them. The CDR3 sequence: CASRRGGYEQYF. CDR3 DNA: TGTGCCAGTCGGAGGGGGGGCTACGAGCAGTACTTC.

This clonotype appeared many times. The chain combines TRBV18 with TRBJ1-1; D may be TRBD1 (5 bases). The ends were cut back, 3 bases at V and 3 bases at J, with 8 bases in the middle. Germline loops: CDR1 KGHSH, CDR2 LQKENI. The CDR3 has 13 amino acids. The CDR3 sequence is CASSPGVHTEAFF. In DNA, the CDR3 is TGTGCCAGCTCACCGGGGGTACACACTGAAGCTTTCTTT.

This clonotype was observed at least ten times. V usage is TRBV12-3 or TRBV12-4 and J usage is TRBJ1-2; 8 bases line up with TRBD1. The CDR3 sequence is 15 residues long. Losses at the gene ends were 6 bases for V and 4 bases for J; bases not matched to a gene: 10. The CDR3: CASRAGQGPSYGYTF. The CDR3 coding sequence is TGTGCCAGCAGAGCCGGACAGGGACCTTCCTATGGCTACACCTTC.

This clonotype was seen a handful of times. The chain couples TRBV6-1 to TRBJ2-1, with D uncertain. The germline CDR1 and CDR2 sequences are MNHNS and SASEGT. This CDR3 region has 17 residues. V was cut by 7 bases and J by 2 bases, with 21 bases left in between. CDR3 in amino acids: CASTPPPTGNTYNEQFF. In nucleotides, the CDR3 is TGTGCCAGCACCCCACCTCCGACGGGCAACACCTACAATGAGCAGTTCTTC.

For this clonotype: A read error may explain this, as a much larger clone is one base away. The rearrangement uses TRBV28 and TRBJ2-2; D is possibly TRBD2 (5 bases). Germline values: CDR1 MDHEN, CDR2 SYDVKM. The CDR3 sequence is 14 residues long. As DNA, the CDR3 is TGTGCCAGCAGTTTTCTGGCAGGCACCGGGGAGCTGGTTTTT. It codes for CASSFLAGTGELVF.

The chain couples TRBV27 to TRBJ1-5, with no clear D. This CDR3 region has 14 residues. With 3 bases removed from V and 3 bases from J, the gap between germline ends came to 9 bases. Germline V gene sequence: CDR1 MNHEY, CDR2 SMNVEV (reference sequence). This CDR3 is CASSLAPHNQPQHF. CDR3 sequence (DNA): TGTGCCAGCAGTTTGGCCCCCCACAATCAGCCCCAGCATTTT.

In the case of this clonotype: This may be a read error, as it is one base from a much larger clone. The chain is built from TRBV25-1 and TRBJ2-1, with 8 bases lining up with TRBD2. Germline V gives CDR1 MGHDK, CDR2 SYGVNS. This CDR3 is built from 16 residues. The CDR3 DNA reads as TGTGCCAGCAGCCTCCTCGGGGGGGGCTCCTACAATGAGCAGCTCTTC. Its translation is CASSLLGGGSYNEQLF.

This rearrangement joins TRBV19 to TRBJ2-2; D gene ambiguous. Looked up from germline, CDR1 is LNHDA and CDR2 is SQIVND (reference sequence). The germline V and J ends were trimmed by 5 bases and 6 bases, with 13 bases remaining between them. The CDR3 has 14 amino acids. CDR3 sequence reads: CASSPGRSAGELFF. In nucleotides, the CDR3 is TGTGCCAGTAGTCCCGGACGGAGCGCCGGGGAGCTGTTTTTT. Full variable domain (remainder filled in from reference TRBV19 and TRBJ2-2): DGGITQSPKYLFRKEGQNVTLSCEQNLNHDAMYWYRQDPGQGLRLIYYSQIVNDFQKGDIAEGYSVSREKKESFPLTVTSAQKNPTAFYLCASSPGRSAGELFFGEGSRLTVL.

The chain recombines TRBV28 with TRBJ2-2; D might be TRBD2 (6 bases). The CDR3 is 16 residues long. Germline V lookup: CDR1 MDHEN, CDR2 SYDVKM. Trimming removed 5 bases from V and 4 bases from J, with 17 bases in between. The CDR3 DNA reads as TGTGCCAGCAGTCCCACGGGACTCATTACCACCGGGGAGCTGTTTTTT. Its protein is CASSPTGLITTGELFF.

This clonotype has only a few counts. The chain recombines TRBV11-2 with TRBJ2-1; unclear D gene. The CDR3 consists of 15 residues. Germline V gene lookup returns CDR1 SGHAT and CDR2 FQNNGV. The V end lost 3 bases, the J end lost 1 base, and 10 bases lay between the germline ends. The CDR3 bases are TGTGCCAGCAGCTTGGGCGGCCTTTCCTACAATGAGCAGTTCTTC. Encoded protein: CASSLGGLSYNEQFF. Based on the CDR3 plus reference TRBV11-2 and TRBJ2-1, the full variable domain is EAGVAQSPRYKIIEKRQSVAFWCNPISGHATLYWYQQILGQGPKLLIQFQNNGVVDDSQLPKDRFSAERLKGVDSTLKIQPAKLEDSAVYLCASSLGGLSYNEQFFGPGTRLTVL.

This clonotype was seen ten or more times. V usage is TRBV12-3 or TRBV12-4 and J usage is TRBJ2-3; D unresolved. The CDR3 contains 13 residues. The V gene lost 4 bases and the J gene lost 6 bases, with 11 bases spanning the gap. CDR3 amino acids: CASSSFNTDTQYF. DNA of the CDR3: TGTGCCAGCAGTTCTTTCAACACGGATACGCAGTATTTT.

The chain has TRBV19 and TRBJ1-1, with D maybe TRBD1 (5 bases). Trimming took off 2 bases at V and 4 bases at J, with 17 bases between the two ends. CDR3 length: 16 amino acids. CDR1 is LNHDA and CDR2 is SQIVND in the germline V gene (reference sequence). CDR3 DNA: TGTGCCAGTAGTATAATGGTGACAGAACCGAGCACTGAAGCTTTCTTT. Translation gives CASSIMVTEPSTEAFF.